Each of the 5 T cell receptor beta chains below was sequenced from the same sample in a study of a mutant IDH1 vaccine in newly diagnosed glioma. Measured with immunoSEQ multiplex PCR; TCRdb has only the in-frame clones, and not every one. The sample consists of over 80,000 clones, about 90% of them appearing once. Time point defined: baseline, week 1 (first vaccination visit). Indicated treatment: pre-vaccination baseline after standard-of-care therapy. The sequenced sample was PBMCs, obtained from a glioma patient treated with radiotherapy, temozolomide or both. These receptors were collected from a woman aged 45-65 years with glioma.

This chain uses TRBV6-1 with TRBJ1-5, with 10 positions matching TRBD1. Germline CDR1 reads MNHNS; CDR2 reads SASEGT. The junction had 4 bases not matched to a gene; V was cut back by 6 bases and J by 2 bases. This CDR3 has 15 amino acids. The CDR3 reads CASSPGTGGNQPQHF. In DNA, the CDR3 is TGTGCCAGCAGCCCTGGGACAGGGGGCAATCAGCCCCAGCATTTT.

The chain is built from TRBV29-1 and TRBJ2-7, with D tentatively TRBD1 or TRBD2 (5 bases each). The CDR3 loop spans 14 amino acids. Trimming pared 1 base from V and 4 bases from J, leaving 14 bases between. Germline CDR1 reads SQVTM; CDR2 reads ANQGSEA. The CDR3 nucleotides are TGCAGCGTTGAAGCCAGGGACCCCCCTTACGAGCAGTACTTC. Translation: CSVEARDPPYEQYF.

The chain combines TRBV9 with TRBJ2-1; D perhaps matches TRBD2 (6 bases). V gave up 4 bases and J gave up 0 bases, with 14 bases separating them. Germline V gene sequence: CDR1 SGDLS, CDR2 YYNGEE. The CDR3 spans 16 residues. For the CDR3, the DNA is TGTGCCAGCAGCCCGACAGCGGGCAGCTCCTACAATGAGCAGTTCTTC. It is translated as CASSPTAGSSYNEQFF.

The genes are TRBV18 and TRBJ1-5, with 7 bases fitting TRBD1. CDR3 length equals 17 residues. The V segment lost 6 bases and the J segment 9 bases; nucleotides outside the gene matches: 20. Germline CDR1 is KGHSH and CDR2 is LQKENI. The CDR3 bases are TGTGCCAGCTCGGGGGAGGTAGGGACAGCCGGGACTTTGCCCCAGCATTTT. Residues: CASSGEVGTAGTLPQHF.

DNA for the CDR3: TGTGCCAGCAGAAACCCGACTGTCAGCTGGGACGAGCAGTACTTC. Encoded protein: CASRNPTVSWDEQYF. This sequence joins TRBV2 and TRBJ2-7, with D uncertain. The CDR3 runs to 15 residues. Germline CDR1 and CDR2: SNHLY and FYNNEI. Trimming pared 6 bases from V and 5 bases from J, leaving 20 bases between.